The 9 T cell receptor beta chains below were found in one sample sequenced in a study of blood T cell repertoires in COVID-19. Repertoires were generated with immunoSEQ multiplex PCR, while TCRdb's copy carries only in-frame clones and drops some. This sample has roughly 250,000 clones, with roughly four fifths found just once. The source material was peripheral blood. The origin of the receptors is a woman in her 70s with acute or convalescent COVID-19.

The V call is TRBV10-3, the J call TRBJ1-5, with 12 bases matching TRBD1. CDR3 length: 16 residues. Germline trimming cut 3 bases from V and 11 bases from J; bases unmatched to any gene: 11. Germline values: CDR1 ENHRY, CDR2 SYGVKD. CDR3 residues: CAISDPGQGAFGAQHF. CDR3 sequence (DNA): TGTGCCATCAGTGACCCGGGACAGGGGGCGTTCGGGGCCCAGCATTTT.

The J gene is TRBJ1-4, the V gene TRBV20-1; no clear D gene. The CDR3 is made up of 15 amino acids. Trimming stripped 3 bases from V and 0 bases from J, with 11 bases between. Germline assignment: CDR1 DFQATT and CDR2 SNEGSKA (reference sequence). DNA of the CDR3: TGCAGTGCTAGTAGCTTCGCCTCAACTAATGAAAAACTGTTTTTT. Translating it yields CSASSFASTNEKLFF.

The chain combines TRBV2 with TRBJ2-3; tentative D call: TRBD2 (6 bases). V lost 2 bases and J lost 6, with 15 bases in between. The CDR3 sequence is 15 residues long. The germline V gene has CDR1 SNHLY and CDR2 FYNNEI. The CDR3 sequence: CASSERGGPVDTQYF. The CDR3 DNA follows: TGTGCCAGCAGTGAAAGAGGAGGGCCCGTGGATACGCAGTATTTT.

In this sample, this clone turned up a few times. The junction departs from germline at one end; a sequencing error may be responsible. The rearrangement joins TRBV7-7 to TRBJ2-2, with D unresolved. The CDR3 covers 14 residues. CDR1 SSHAT and CDR2 FNYEAQ come from the germline V gene (reference sequence). The chain's CDR3 is CASSPQVNTGELFF. The CDR3 coding sequence is TGTGCTAGCAGCCCCCAGGTGAACACCGGGGAGCTGTTTTTT.

The genes are TRBV11-3 and TRBJ2-1; 10 positions match TRBD2. Germline V gene sequence: CDR1 SGHNT, CDR2 YENEEA. The CDR3 length is 16 residues. The V and J ends lost 5 bases and 2 bases, in that order; junction bases with no gene match: 6. CDR3 DNA sequence: TGTGCCAGCAGCCGCACCAGCGGGGGGGCCTACAATGAGCAGTTCTTC. Translated: CASSRTSGGAYNEQFF.

The rearrangement uses TRBV7-2 and TRBJ1-1; 7 bases agree with TRBD1. V was pared by 5 bases and J by 6 bases, with 6 bases of the junction left unmatched. The CDR3 spans 13 residues. Looked up from germline, CDR1 is SGHTA and CDR2 is FQGNSA. The CDR3 DNA reads as TGTGCCAGCAGCCACAGGGGAAGTCCTGAAGCTTTCTTT. It specifies CASSHRGSPEAFF. The whole variable domain, remainder taken from reference TRBV7-2 and TRBJ1-1, is GAGVSQSPSNKVTEKGKDVELRCDPISGHTALYWYRQSLGQGLEFLIYFQGNSAPDKSGLPSDRFSAERTGGSVSTLTIQRTQQEDSAVYLCASSHRGSPEAFFGQGTRLTVV.

This clone was detected once. This chain connects TRBV7-2 to TRBJ2-3, with 12 bases that match TRBD2. Germline values: CDR1 SGHTA, CDR2 FQGNSA. The CDR3 consists of 16 residues. Losses at the gene ends were 5 bases for V and 3 bases for J; bases not matched to a gene: 6. CDR3 in amino acids: CASSLALAGGTDTQYF. CDR3 sequence (DNA): TGTGCCAGCAGCCTCGCACTAGCGGGGGGTACAGATACGCAGTATTTT.

The rearrangement joins TRBV12-3 or TRBV12-4 to TRBJ2-5, with 7 bases aligning to TRBD1. V lost 5 bases and J lost 3; bases outside the gene matches: 3. The CDR3 extends over 13 amino acids. For the CDR3, the DNA is TGTGCCAGCAGTCGTACAGGGGAAGAGACCCAGTACTTC. It codes for CASSRTGEETQYF.

The chain carries TRBV2 and TRBJ1-1; 10 bases are a match to TRBD1. CDR3 size: 12 residues. Trimming removed 9 bases from V and 3 bases from J; junction bases left unmatched: 1. CDR1 and CDR2 (germline): SNHLY, FYNNEI. In nucleotides, the CDR3 is TGTGCCAGGGGACAGGGGCACACTGAAGCTTTCTTT. Amino acids: CARGQGHTEAFF. Supplemented by reference TRBV2 and TRBJ1-1, the full variable domain reads EPEVTQTPSHQVTQMGQEVILRCVPISNHLYFYWYRQILGQKVEFLVSFYNNEISEKSEIFDDQFSVERPDGSNFTLKIRSTKLEDSAMYFCARGQGHTEAFFGQGTRLTVV.